This T cell receptor (beta chain) was recovered during a study of regulatory T cells in long-lasting Graves disease. Study information: New Graves' disease cases had less than 3 months of antithyroid drugs.

Building of the TCR beta libraries involved iRepertoire HTBI primers and Arm-PCR of CDR3 regions. Via MiXCR, TCRdb re-called the multiplex PCR reads, giving one row per CDR3 protein. This table has about 530,000 distinct CDR3 sequences, around 16% appearing once. Time point reported: newly diagnosed GD, antithyroid drugs for less than 3 months. RNA isolated from PBMCs was used to make the TCR library. V lost 0 bases, J lost 1 base, and 9 bases lay in between. This CDR3 contains 15 residues. Germline CDR1 reads MNHEY; CDR2 reads SVGAGI. This clonotype was detected ten times or more. This sample also appeared in a second study, on T cells in Graves' hyperthyroidism and ophthalmopathy. This second study says: First-round RT-PCR targeting the TCR CDR3 was performed with the HTBI primer set.

V is TRBV6-5 and J is TRBJ1-1, with D maybe TRBD1 (6 bases). The sequenced sample was peripheral blood mononuclear cells (PBMCs), obtained at new diagnosis, from a patient treated with antithyroid drugs. This receptor was obtained from a middle-aged woman with Graves disease. Here the CDR3 reads CASSYSPRGNTEAFF. CDR3 coding DNA: TGTGCCAGCAGTTACTCGCCCAGGGGGAACACTGAAGCTTTCTTT.